The rows below give T cell receptor beta chains drawn from one sample of a study of CXCR3-negative and CXCR3-positive naive CD8 T cells. TCRdb reprocessed the 5' RACE reads and keeps a single row for each CDR3 protein, giving no DNA. The sample data list about 86,000 distinct CDR3 sequences. The sequenced material came from naive CXCR3+ CD8+ T cells from blood. The source of these receptors is a human donor in good health. Some clones in this sample may be carry-over from other donors' samples. The CDR3 runs from the conserved cysteine through the conserved F or W.

v_call	j_call	cdr3_aa
TRBV6-5	TRBJ2-1	CASTKGNEQFF
TRBV4-3	TRBJ2-1	CASSQDLSGLANNEQFF
TRBV4-3	TRBJ2-5	CASSQTRFWETQYF
TRBV25-1	TRBJ1-2	CATWTLNYGYTF
TRBV15	TRBJ2-1	CATSRRQGSNEQFF
TRBV11-1	TRBJ2-3	CASSPRLSDTQYF
TRBV28	TRBJ2-5	CASSSTGTRAETQYF
TRBV27	TRBJ2-1	CASSWGRPDNEQFF
TRBV6-5	TRBJ2-3	CASRLNEGDTQYF
TRBV28	TRBJ2-2	CASSGPAGELFF
TRBV15	TRBJ2-2	CATAVFTGELFF
TRBV28	TRBJ2-7	CASSFVTAPSYEQYF
TRBV4-2	TRBJ2-1	CASSQEFAAEYNEQFF
TRBV15	TRBJ2-3	CATSRDQKDTQYF
TRBV7-2	TRBJ1-4	CASSSVSGRNEKLFF
TRBV28	TRBJ2-4	CASSLRTSGGLRVHF
TRBV12-3/TRBV12-4	TRBJ2-3	CASSSSRLIADTQYF
TRBV12-3/TRBV12-4	TRBJ2-3	CASSPLAGDTQYF
TRBV28	TRBJ2-2	CASSPDRGTGELFF
TRBV28	TRBJ2-7	CASSPGTGLSYEQYF
TRBV20-1	TRBJ1-5	CSAREPGTGGNQPQHF
TRBV28	TRBJ2-1	CASSSRTGTSEVGFF
TRBV5-1	TRBJ2-7	CASSLSGTVSYEQYF
TRBV28	TRBJ1-2	CASLRPAPGGYTF
TRBV7-2	TRBJ2-2	CASSPRLATGELFF
TRBV7-3	TRBJ1-5	CASSSDRNNQPQHF
TRBV12-3/TRBV12-4	TRBJ2-7	CASSLTGLGEQYF
TRBV29-1	TRBJ2-7	CSVEAPESYEQYF
TRBV5-1	TRBJ2-2	CASSSIHITGELFF
TRBV7-9	TRBJ2-7	CASSTGPYEQYF
TRBV28	TRBJ2-1	CASSLLAGTYNEQFF
TRBV7-9	TRBJ1-1	CASRWTGYTEAFF
TRBV6-4	TRBJ2-2	CASSETSTGELFF
TRBV2	TRBJ2-5	CASSEWTSGGQETQYF
TRBV4-3	TRBJ2-1	CASSQDMLAGGREQFF
TRBV5-6	TRBJ1-5	CASSFGAQPQHF
TRBV12-3/TRBV12-4	TRBJ1-2	CASSLSPPGYTF
TRBV25-1	TRBJ2-7	CASSGQTGTGVDEQYF
TRBV7-6	TRBJ2-1	CASSRGTSGTDNEQFF
TRBV2	TRBJ2-5	CASGNPGQQETQYF
TRBV7-6	TRBJ2-7	CASSLSVLAGGQYEQYF
TRBV5-5	TRBJ2-1	CASSLGRTYNEQFF
TRBV4-3	TRBJ2-7	CASSQDRFYEQYF
TRBV5-1	TRBJ2-7	CASSLDPPRTPEQYF
TRBV28	TRBJ1-1	CASSSHADVNAEAFF
TRBV18	TRBJ2-6	CASSPGLAGPTEANVLTF
TRBV2	TRBJ2-7	CASSGDRGNNEQYF
TRBV28	TRBJ2-7	CASSPRGGYYEQYF
TRBV4-1	TRBJ2-2	CASSHQSVTGELFF
TRBV12-3/TRBV12-4	TRBJ2-1	CASRPRTGWERNEQFF
TRBV3-1	TRBJ2-1	CASSQGTLRNEQFF
TRBV4-1	TRBJ2-7	CASSQRILAESLYEQYF
TRBV6-1	TRBJ2-3	CASSEQPLTGMRDTQYF